The subject of this entry is one T cell receptor (beta chain). Its antigen is not identified. The CDR3 extends 3 residues past the end of the read, so its final part is completed from the germline J gene. Of CVID subjects, under 17 were female and 25 to 30 male, mean age about 37. Patients and controls were mostly of Caucasian heritage. The data stem from a study of T cell clonality in common variable immunodeficiency. Findings and caveats of the study: The cause of increased CVID clonality remains unclear without subpopulation sequencing. In common variable immunodeficiency, TCR beta chains reportedly carried fewer deletions and N-nucleotide insertions.

TCRdb keeps only in-frame clones here, not all; method: immunoSEQ multiplex PCR. Observed in the sample are 25,000 to 35,000 clones, none of them singletons. Trimming left V 4 bases short and J 1 base short, with 8 bases between. Germline CDR1 is SGHRS and CDR2 is YFSETQ. The CDR3 extends over 13 amino acids. This chain links TRBV5-1 with TRBJ1-1; D possibly corresponds to TRBD1 (6 bases). The TCR was taken from a human donor with common variable immunodeficiency. Specimen: peripheral blood mononuclear cells. CDR3 DNA, as far as it was read: TGCGCCAGCAGCCAGGGACAGAACACTGAA. Its translation: CASSQGQNTE. The whole CDR3 sequence is CASSQGQNTEAFF.